This T cell receptor beta chain was sequenced during a study of T cells in Graves' hyperthyroidism and ophthalmopathy. Trimming took off 0 bases at V and 7 bases at J, with 16 bases between the two ends. Looked up from germline, CDR1 is SGHNT and CDR2 is YYREEE (reference sequence). The CDR3 totals 15 residues. RNA transcripts gave rise to amplified TCR beta CDR3 regions. In the first-round RT-PCR of the TCR CDR3, the HTBI primer set was used. TCRdb reanalysed the multiplex PCR reads using MiXCR and keeps one entry per CDR3 protein. Of approximately 500,000 distinct CDR3 sequences detected, about 45% appear once; the ten largest clones hold about 7.8%. A patient was excluded if there was uncontrolled infection, other autoimmune disease, pregnancy or lactation.

The chain carries TRBV5-4 and TRBJ2-5, with D perhaps given as TRBD1 or TRBD2 (5 bases each). Input material: peripheral blood or thyroid tissue (not recorded which). The source is a woman under 30 with Graves' hyperthyroidism. In nucleotides, the CDR3 is TGTGCCAGCAGCTTGGATGGGACGCATGAAGGGACCCAGTACTTC. It codes for CASSLDGTHEGTQYF.